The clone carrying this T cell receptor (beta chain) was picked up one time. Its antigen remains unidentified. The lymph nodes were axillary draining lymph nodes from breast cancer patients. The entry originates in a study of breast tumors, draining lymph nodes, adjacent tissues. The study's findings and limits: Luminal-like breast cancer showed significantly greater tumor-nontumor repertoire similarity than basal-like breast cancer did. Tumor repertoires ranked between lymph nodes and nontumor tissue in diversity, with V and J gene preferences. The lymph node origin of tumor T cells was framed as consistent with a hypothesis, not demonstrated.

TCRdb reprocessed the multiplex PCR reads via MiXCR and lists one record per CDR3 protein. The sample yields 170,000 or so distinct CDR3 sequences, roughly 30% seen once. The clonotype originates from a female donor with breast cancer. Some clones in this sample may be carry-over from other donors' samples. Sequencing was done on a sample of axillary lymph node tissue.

The CDR3 is CSARDPGAGGSGELFF. The CDR3, as DNA: TGCAGTGCTAGAGATCCGGGTGCGGGGGGCAGCGGGGAGCTGTTTTTT. The gene calls are TRBV20-1 and TRBJ2-2, with 8 bases fitting TRBD2. V shed 0 bases and J 7 bases; nucleotides not matched to a gene: 10. Per germline, CDR1 DFQATT and CDR2 SNEGSKA (reference sequence). The CDR3 runs to 16 residues.